This T cell receptor (beta chain) was captured in a study of cytomegalovirus exposure and HLA in healthy donors (dated by TCRdb to about 2017). As for the study more broadly: The roughly 670 repertoires of the first cohort and the roughly 120 validation repertoires were produced on the same platform, according to a later analysis. The aim of the study was to test whether cataloging public T cell receptors could identify signatures of past pathogen exposure. To predict cytomegalovirus infection status, the study combined high-throughput TCR immunosequencing, statistical association of individual TCRs with disease status, and machine learning. Along with the roughly 710-subject first cohort, a separate validation cohort of about 110 different subjects was used. Overall results and qualifications from the work: Subsequent analysis determined that TCRs grouped into clusters in the first cohort also showed a tendency toward co-occurrence across the 120 validation repertoires, and 94% of cluster scores exceeded 0. All 110 or so repertoires were used to score co-occurrence in the validation cohort in a later analysis, because that analysis had no HLA typing for the cohort. The study gave a list of 150 to 200 TCR beta chains associated with cytomegalovirus. The authors suggested that the approach could potentially be generalized to other disease states and immunological phenotypes. While some public TCRs were present in many individuals, most TCR sequences turned up only very rarely across donors. Cytomegalovirus status was reported to be diagnosed by the classifier with high specificity and sensitivity in both the original and validation cohorts. In vitro tests confirmed that a few of the cytomegalovirus-associated TCR beta chains recognize cytomegalovirus antigens.

Sequences SGHRS (CDR1) and YFSETQ (CDR2) are obtained from the germline V gene. V loses 0 bases, J loses 0 bases, and the germline ends lie 7 bases apart. The CDR3 measures 14 amino acids from cysteine to phenylalanine. Only CDR3 DNA remains: 42 bases, in frame from the first base. On this clone: Its antigen is not yet known. No per-base quality is available; no much larger clone lies one base away.

Donors formed part of the validation cohort, which comprised over a hundred subjects and was distinct from the first cohort of 666 subjects. The receptor library was made with the immunoSEQ multiplex PCR assay. Regarding the original processing steps: A statistical classification framework was developed to diagnose cytomegalovirus status using the catalog of TCR beta chain sequences. The immuneACCESS repertoire file appears here via TCRdb, limited to in-frame rearrangements. These files lack a portion of the clones; in checked studies, under half of the deficit traces to unresolved V genes, and the cause of the others is not known. That table supplies the V and J calls and clone size; D and trimming were determined from the DNA. This sample is represented by approximately 100,000 clones; roughly 85% of them were singletons. Approximately 4% of the sample is held by the ten biggest clonotypes.

This receptor was taken from a woman between 25 and 40 years old in good health and CMV-seronegative. Material for sequencing was PBMCs. The chain links TRBV5-1 with TRBJ2-7, with the D segment identity uncertain. The CDR3 protein is CASSLGSVSYEQYF. The nucleotide sequence reads TGCGCCAGCAGCTTGGGGAGCGTCTCCTACGAGCAGTACTTC.